One sample yielded the 26 T cell receptor beta chains listed below, sequenced in a study of naive and memory T cell subsets. The beta constant-region primer was an equimolar mix of two oligonucleotides covering TRBC1 and TRBC2. Nested alpha and beta constant-region primers with the SP2 primer drove four PCR rounds on ligated cDNA. One entry per CDR3 protein results from TCRdb running MiXCR on the UMI-ligation and nested PCR reads. The table includes some 22,000 distinct CDR3 sequences, 7% to 10% detected once. Sequencing was carried out using central memory CD8+ T cells from blood. These receptors originate from a human donor in good health.

This clonotype was detected a few times. The V call is TRBV20-1, the J call TRBJ1-2; tentative D call: TRBD1 (5 bases). CDR3 size: 12 residues. Trimming cost V 3 bases and J 8 bases, with 13 bases left between them. The germline gives CDR1 DFQATT, CDR2 SNEGSKA (reference sequence). This CDR3 reads CSASGSGEGYTF. The CDR3 DNA follows: TGCAGTGCTAGTGGTTCGGGGGAGGGCTACACCTTC.

This clonotype has at least ten counts. This chain uses TRBV4-3 with TRBJ1-6; the D gene is possibly TRBD1 (5 bases). The V end was cut by 4 bases, the J end by 6 bases, with 16 bases between. The CDR3 has 16 amino acids. CDR1 is LGHNA, CDR2 YSLEER, per germline. The CDR3 nucleotides are TGCGCCAGCAGCCCTGAGGTGGCGGGACTTAATTCACCCCTCCACTTT. Its protein is CASSPEVAGLNSPLHF.

The table lists this clonotype with many counts. V and J are TRBV20-1 and TRBJ2-7, with D hard to call. The V and J ends lost 7 bases and 4 bases respectively, with 11 bases between them. Germline V lookup: CDR1 DFQATT, CDR2 SNEGSKA (reference sequence). The CDR3 is 11 amino acids. The CDR3 region has the DNA TGCAGTGTATTGGACGGGTACGAGCAGTACTTC. Translating gives CSVLDGYEQYF.

There are many counts of this clonotype. The CDR3 sequence: CASSFSQNQPQHF. CDR3 sequence (DNA): TGTGCCAGCAGTTTTTCACAGAATCAGCCCCAGCATTTT. This chain uses TRBV27 with TRBJ1-5; D unclear. The CDR3 consists of 13 residues. CDR1 and CDR2 (germline): MNHEY, SMNVEV (reference sequence). Deletions cut 3 bases from V and 4 bases from J, with 7 bases between.

This clonotype was detected ten times or more. The chain links TRBV6-4 to TRBJ2-2; 9 bases agree with TRBD2. The V and J ends lost 4 bases and 6 bases, in that order; junction bases with no gene match: 6. Looked up from germline, CDR1 is MRHNA and CDR2 is SNTAGT. This CDR3 contains 15 residues. The CDR3 loop reads CASSAGTSSAGELFF. CDR3 sequence (DNA): TGTGCCAGCAGTGCGGGGACTAGCTCGGCCGGGGAGCTGTTTTTT.

This clonotype has at least ten counts. V and J are TRBV5-5 and TRBJ2-7, with D perhaps TRBD1 (6 bases). This CDR3 spans 13 amino acids. Deletions cut 5 bases from V and 2 bases from J, with 11 bases between. Looked up from germline, CDR1 is SGHKS and CDR2 is YYEKEE (reference sequence). The CDR3 here is CASRTRDTYEQYF. The CDR3 DNA sequence: TGTGCCAGCAGAACCCGGGACACCTACGAGCAGTACTTC.

This clonotype is medium-sized by share. The chain is built from TRBV9 and TRBJ2-3, with D perhaps TRBD1 (5 bases). CDR3 length: 16 residues. In germline, CDR1 is SGDLS, CDR2 YYNGEE. Trimming pared 3 bases from V and 0 bases from J, leaving 14 bases between. The DNA for the CDR3 is TGTGCCAGCAGCGCCGAGACAGTGGCTAGCACAGATACGCAGTATTTT. Translating it yields CASSAETVASTDTQYF.

This clonotype has more than one count but fewer than ten. As DNA, the CDR3 is TGTGCCAGCAATCCGGGACGTTACAATGAGCAGTTCTTC. Translated, it gives CASNPGRYNEQFF. The V gene is TRBV28, the J gene TRBJ2-1; D could derive from TRBD1 or TRBD2 (5 bases each). Germline CDR1 and CDR2: MDHEN and SYDVKM. Trimming removed 7 bases at V and 4 bases at J, with 11 bases between. This CDR3 has 13 residues.

The V call is TRBV7-8, the J call TRBJ2-7; 7 bases align to TRBD2. V gave up 6 bases and J gave up 6 bases; unmatched junction bases: 8. The CDR3 length is 13 residues. Germline V CDR1 and CDR2: SGHVS, FQNEAQ. CDR3 nucleotide sequence: TGTGCCAGCAGGGCTAGCGGTTACATCGAGCAGTACTTC. Protein: CASRASGYIEQYF. The variable domain in full, completed from reference TRBV7-8 and TRBJ2-7, reads GAGVSQSPRYKVAKRGQDVALRCDPISGHVSLFWYQQALGQGPEFLTYFQNEAQLDKSGLPSDRFFAERPEGSVSTLKIQRTQQEDSAVYLCASRASGYIEQYFGPGTRLTVT.

By its share, this clonotype is medium-sized. V and J are TRBV7-9 and TRBJ2-7; TRBD2 might be the D (6 bases). The CDR3 sequence is 16 residues long. The germline V gene has CDR1 SEHNR and CDR2 FQNEAQ (reference sequence). The V gene lost 7 bases and the J gene lost 6 bases, with 25 bases spanning the gap. CDR3 in amino acids: CASTLAEGLIPFEQYF. In DNA, the CDR3 is TGTGCCAGCACCCTAGCAGAGGGACTCATCCCTTTCGAGCAGTACTTC.

This clonotype was found many times. CDR3 nucleotides: TGTGCCAGCAGACAGGGGTTGAACACTGAAGCTTTCTTT. It is translated as CASRQGLNTEAFF. This chain links TRBV6-5 with TRBJ1-1; 7 positions agree with TRBD1. Trimming cost V 6 bases and J 0 bases; bases outside gene matches: 1. This CDR3 comprises 13 residues. Germline V gene sequence: CDR1 MNHEY, CDR2 SVGAGI.

Worth noting for this clonotype: Relative to the germline gene, one junction end is altered; a read error may explain this. This sequence joins TRBV18 and TRBJ2-7; D possibly matches TRBD1 or TRBD2 (5 bases each). From germline, CDR1 is KGHSH and CDR2 LQKENI. This CDR3 has 14 amino acids. CDR3 in DNA: TGTGCCAGCTCAAGTGTCGGGACCACCTACGAGCGGTACTTC. Its translation is CASSSVGTTYERYF.

This clonotype was found a few times. The chain employs TRBV7-6 and TRBJ1-4; TRBD1 might be the D (6 bases). V lost 1 base to trimming and J lost 5 bases, with 14 bases between them. The V gene's germline CDR1 is SGHVS and CDR2 FNYEAQ. The length of the CDR3 is 16 residues. CDR3 bases: TGTGCCAGCAGCTTAGAGGGGGGGATAGTGAATGAAAAACTGTTTTTT. Its protein product is CASSLEGGIVNEKLFF.

This clonotype appeared many times. This chain uses TRBV5-1 with TRBJ2-1; 8 bases agree with TRBD2. The CDR3 runs 17 residues. The V segment lost 0 bases and the J segment 5 bases; nucleotides outside the gene matches: 10. The germline V gene has CDR1 SGHRS and CDR2 YFSETQ. The CDR3 nucleotides read TGCGCCAGCAGCTTGGGAGACTCGGGACTAGGAAACAATGAGCAGTTCTTC. Translation: CASSLGDSGLGNNEQFF. The complete variable domain, with remaining parts taken from reference TRBV5-1 and TRBJ2-1, reads KAGVTQTPRYLIKTRGQQVTLSCSPISGHRSVSWYQQTPGQGLQFLFEYFSETQRNKGNFPGRFSGRQFSNSRSEMNVSTLELGDSALYLCASSLGDSGLGNNEQFFGPGTRLTVL.

This clonotype was found a few times. The rearrangement links TRBV7-8 to TRBJ2-2; D unresolved. The ends were cut back, 3 bases at V and 2 bases at J, with 1 base in the middle. Germline CDR1 and CDR2: SGHVS and FQNEAQ. This CDR3 region has 12 residues. The CDR3 loop reads CASSFNTGELFF. CDR3 in DNA: TGTGCCAGCAGCTTTAACACCGGGGAGCTGTTTTTT.

This clonotype was found many times. The genes are TRBV4-2 and TRBJ2-1; possibly TRBD1 or TRBD2 for D (5 bases each). Trimming took off 4 bases at V and 8 bases at J, with 15 bases between the two ends. Germline lookup yields CDR1 LGHNA and CDR2 YNFKEQ. The CDR3 extends over 14 amino acids. This CDR3 is CASSPPGRLHEQFF. In DNA form, the CDR3 reads TGTGCCAGCAGCCCGCCGGGACGGCTGCATGAGCAGTTCTTC.

V and J are TRBV10-2 and TRBJ1-1; TRBD1 aligns across 7 bases. The CDR3 runs to 13 residues. CDR1 WSHSY and CDR2 SAAADI come from the germline V gene. J gave up 4 bases and V 4 bases, and 3 bases lay outside the gene matches. The chain's CDR3 is CASSVNRGTEAFF. The CDR3, as DNA: TGCGCCAGCAGTGTTAACAGGGGCACTGAAGCTTTCTTT.

Many counts were recorded for this clonotype. The CDR3 sequence is CASSLGGSPLHF. The CDR3 nucleotides read TGTGCCAGCAGTCTCGGGGGGTCACCCCTCCACTTT. The genes are TRBV28 and TRBJ1-6; tentatively, D is TRBD1 (5 bases). The germline V and J ends were trimmed by 5 bases and 10 bases, with 9 bases remaining between them. CDR1 MDHEN and CDR2 SYDVKM come from the germline V gene. The CDR3 length is 12 residues.

This clonotype appeared many times. This chain links TRBV28 with TRBJ2-7, with TRBD2 identical over 8 bases. The CDR3 loop spans 14 amino acids. V gave up 7 bases and J gave up 3 bases; unmatched junction bases: 8. The germline CDR1 and CDR2 sequences are MDHEN and SYDVKM. CDR3 protein: CASKPGLEVYEQYF. The CDR3 region has the DNA TGTGCCAGCAAACCGGGACTAGAGGTCTACGAGCAGTACTTC.

V is TRBV20-1 and J is TRBJ1-5; 8 bases are shared with TRBD1. Trimming at V came to 6 bases and at J to 9 bases, leaving 19 bases not matched to a gene. The CDR3 is 16 amino acids. Germline CDR1 reads DFQATT; CDR2 reads SNEGSKA (reference sequence). CDR3 loop: CSARQGTRDVWVPQHF. As DNA, the CDR3 is TGCAGTGCCAGACAGGGGACGAGGGATGTATGGGTGCCCCAGCATTTT.

This chain connects TRBV12-3 or TRBV12-4 to TRBJ2-7; a weak D match, TRBD2 (5 bases). Trimming took 5 bases from V and 2 from J, leaving 16 bases between them. The CDR3 length is 15 residues. DNA of the CDR3: TGTGCCAGCAGTCCCTTTGCGGGCACTACCTACGAGCAGTACTTC. Translated, it gives CASSPFAGTTYEQYF.

The V gene is TRBV6-5, the J gene TRBJ1-1; D call uncertain. Germline values: CDR1 MNHEY, CDR2 SVGAGI. V gave up 4 bases and J gave up 1 base, with 13 bases separating them. The CDR3 is 15 amino acids. This CDR3 is CASSWDTDGNTEAFF. The CDR3 region has the DNA TGTGCCAGCAGTTGGGATACCGACGGGAACACTGAAGCTTTCTTT.

This clonotype was recorded many times. The chain uses TRBV27 and TRBJ2-7; D might be TRBD2 (6 bases). Germline V gene data show CDR1 as MNHEY and CDR2 as SMNVEV (reference sequence). V was shortened by 3 bases and J by 5 bases, with 14 bases between the two germline ends. The CDR3 sequence is 14 residues long. The CDR3 DNA is TGTGCCAGCAGTTTGGCGGGGCCCCTAGACGAGCAGTACTTC. It encodes CASSLAGPLDEQYF.

This clonotype was detected only a few times. The chain joins TRBV7-9 to TRBJ2-5; maybe TRBD1 (6 bases). CDR3 size: 15 residues. Trimming took off 5 bases at V and 4 bases at J, with 17 bases between the two ends. Looked up from germline, CDR1 is SEHNR and CDR2 is FQNEAQ (reference sequence). The CDR3 protein is CASSHRDIERETQYF. Written as DNA, the CDR3 is TGTGCCAGCAGCCACCGGGACATAGAGCGAGAGACCCAGTACTTC.

This clonotype was seen at least ten times. The chain joins TRBV7-2 to TRBJ2-2; D is perhaps TRBD1 or TRBD2 (5 bases each). From germline, CDR1 is SGHTA and CDR2 FQGNSA. The V end lost 4 bases, the J end lost 2 bases, and 11 bases lay between the germline ends. This CDR3 region has 15 residues. This CDR3 is CASSSPGGNTGELFF. The CDR3 DNA is TGTGCCAGCAGCTCGCCTGGGGGAAACACCGGGGAGCTGTTTTTT.

The CDR3, as DNA: TGTGCCAGCGTTCTAGCGGGGAGGACCTCCTACGAGCAGTACTTC. This sequence encodes CASVLAGRTSYEQYF. The V and J genes are TRBV28 and TRBJ2-7; 9 bases agree with TRBD2. This CDR3 region has 15 residues. The V and J ends lost 8 bases and 0 bases, in that order; junction bases with no gene match: 8. CDR1 is MDHEN, CDR2 SYDVKM, per germline.